This T cell receptor beta chain was found in a study of CD8+ T cells in alopecia areata. Findings of the study overall: Treatment with tofacitinib significantly lowered scalp clonality and reduced expanded CD8+ clones among the top 100.

Investigators isolated RNA and reverse transcribed it into cDNA to act as the sequencing template. Data came from immunoSEQ multiplex PCR; TCRdb stores just in-frame clones and leaves some out. The sample shows 75,000 to 85,000 clones, around 67% of them seen only once. V was pared by 5 bases and J by 2 bases, with 5 bases of the junction left unmatched. The CDR3 contains 14 residues. CDR1 and CDR2 (germline): PRHDT, FYEKMQ (reference sequence). This clone was recorded a few times. Its antigen is as yet unknown. The treatment denotes: oral pan-JAK inhibitor, 5-10 mg twice daily. From alopecia areata patients, lesional scalp punch biopsies and peripheral blood were collected.

The TCR comes from a human donor with alopecia areata. The chain employs TRBV13 and TRBJ2-5, with 7 bases identical to TRBD2. Sequencing was performed on CD8+ T cells sorted from blood, taken at week 24, from a patient treated with tofacitinib. CDR3 region: CASSLGLVQETQYF. For the CDR3, the DNA is TGTGCCAGCAGCCTTGGACTAGTGCAAGAGACCCAGTACTTC.